These T cell receptor beta chains were read from a single sample in a study of tissue T cells after allogeneic stem cell transplantation. Measured with immunoSEQ multiplex PCR; TCRdb has only the in-frame clones, and not every one. The table lists about 6,300 clones, roughly 69% of them singletons. The sequencing used tissue from the stomach, collected at autopsy. Source of these receptors: a woman aged 18-55 years with breast cancer. Each CDR3 is given with its conserved first and last residue. D genes are given only for firm matches. Size tells how often a clone was seen (once, few, many) or the class of an expanded clone, and some rows leave it out.

j_call v_call cdr3_length d_call clone_size cdr3_nt cdr3_aa
TRBJ2-4 TRBV3-1/TRBV3-2 19 NA medium-sized TGTGCCAGCAGCCAAGGATTAGGGCAGGGAGAAGGGAGAAAAAACATTCAGTACTTC CASSQGLGQGEGRKNIQYF
TRBJ2-5 TRBV2 16 TRBD2 NA TGTGCCAGCACTAGCGGGGGGGCCCGAGGTCGAGAGACCCAGTACTTC CASTSGGARGRETQYF
TRBJ1-1 TRBV12-3/TRBV12-4 11 NA NA TGTGCCAGCAGTTTGGACACTGAAGCTTTCTTT CASSLDTEAFF
TRBJ1-2 TRBV7-2 13 NA once TGTGCCAGCAGCCCGGACGGGTCATATGGCTACACCTTC CASSPDGSYGYTF
TRBJ1-4 TRBV24-1 14 NA few TGTGCCACCTCCTCCGGGGCCGCAAATGAAAAACTGTTTTTT CATSSGAANEKLFF
TRBJ1-5 TRBV19 13 NA medium-sized TGTGCCTCCGGACCGCCCTACAATCAGCCCCAGCATTTT CASGPPYNQPQHF
TRBJ1-1 TRBV12-3/TRBV12-4 11 TRBD1 NA TGTGCCAGCAGTAGCAGGGGGGGGGCTTTCTTT CASSSRGGAFF
TRBJ2-3 TRBV4-3 14 TRBD2 NA TGCGCCAGCGGTCCTAGCGGGACTCGGGATACGCAGTATTTT CASGPSGTRDTQYF
TRBJ2-2 TRBV19 13 NA NA TGTGCCAGTAGTAACCCGAACACCGGGGAGCTGTTTTTT CASSNPNTGELFF
TRBJ2-3 TRBV9 15 NA NA TGTGCCAGCAGCGTAGTATCGACTAGCACAGATACGCAGTATTTT CASSVVSTSTDTQYF
TRBJ1-1 TRBV19 18 TRBD1 once TGTGCCAGTAGCCCGGGGGGACAGCAGGTGCACATGAACACTGAAGCTTTCTTT CASSPGGQQVHMNTEAFF
TRBJ1-2 TRBV24-1 15 NA NA TGTGCCACCAGGGGGCGGGCCTTAGCTAACTATGGCTACACCTTC CATRGRALANYGYTF
TRBJ2-7 TRBV6-2/TRBV6-3 15 NA NA TGTGCCAGCAGTTACACGGCAGATCTTCCCTACGAGCAGTACTTC CASSYTADLPYEQYF